These 8 T cell receptor beta chains were all obtained from the same sample, sequenced in a study of cytomegalovirus exposure and HLA in healthy donors. The primer mix had 60 Vbeta and 13 Jbeta primers. The method was immunoSEQ multiplex PCR; TCRdb's version includes in-frame clones alone and lacks a portion of them. The data show 220,000 or so clones, approximately 78% seen once. The sequencing input was PBMCs. All receptors derive from a woman between 35 and 50 years old in good health and CMV-seronegative.

The sample holds one count of this clone. The gene calls are TRBV6-5 and TRBJ2-5; unclear D gene. V lost 0 bases and J lost 5, with 10 bases in between. This CDR3 has 14 residues. Looked up from germline, CDR1 is MNHEY and CDR2 is SVGAGI. The CDR3 spells CASSYSTSGETQYF. The CDR3 DNA sequence: TGTGCCAGCAGTTACTCGACTTCCGGGGAGACCCAGTACTTC.

J is TRBJ2-3 and V is TRBV7-3; 8 bases match TRBD2. V dropped 4 bases and J dropped 1; count of bases not matched to a gene: 4. In germline, CDR1 is SGHTA, CDR2 FQGTGA. This CDR3 region has 15 residues. The CDR3 loop reads CASSSYSGGTDTQYF. The CDR3 DNA sequence: TGTGCCAGCAGCTCCTATAGCGGGGGCACAGATACGCAGTATTTT.

As for this clone: The sample holds other DNA sequences that translate to the same CDR3. The chain carries TRBV27 and TRBJ1-2; the D gene is possibly TRBD1 (5 bases). The CDR3 sequence is 13 residues long. Germline CDR1 reads MNHEY; CDR2 reads SMNVEV (reference sequence). The V end was cut by 4 bases, the J end by 6 bases, with 12 bases between. CDR3 bases: TGTGCCAGCAGTTCCTACCAGGGAAATGGCTACACCTTC. It translates to CASSSYQGNGYTF.

V usage is TRBV29-1 and J usage is TRBJ2-2; possibly TRBD2 for D (5 bases). The V and J ends lost 4 bases and 1 base respectively, with 10 bases between them. The CDR3 consists of 14 residues. Per germline, CDR1 SQVTM and CDR2 ANQGSEA. Here the CDR3 DNA reads TGCAGCGTTGCCGGGGAGCTGAACACCGGGGAGCTGTTTTTT. Translation gives CSVAGELNTGELFF.

The chain recombines TRBV9 with TRBJ2-2; TRBD2 is a possible D gene (6 bases). Per germline, CDR1 SGDLS and CDR2 YYNGEE. Trimming stripped 3 bases from V and 7 bases from J, with 16 bases between. The length of the CDR3 is 15 residues. The CDR3 region has the DNA TGTGCCAGCAGCGCCGGGGACTCCCCGGACGGGGAGCTGTTTTTT. Amino acid sequence: CASSAGDSPDGELFF.

J is TRBJ1-4 and V is TRBV7-3; 7 bases agree with TRBD1. This CDR3 has 15 residues. Per the germline V gene, CDR1 is SGHTA and CDR2 is FQGTGA. After removal of 5 bases from V and 4 bases from J, the junction contained 7 bases not matched to a gene. CDR3 DNA sequence: TGTGCCAGCAGCCCCCAGACAGGGAATAATGAAAAACTGTTTTTT. Its protein is CASSPQTGNNEKLFF.

This clone was seen once. The rearrangement links TRBV25-1 to TRBJ2-7; TRBD1 might be the D (6 bases). CDR3 length: 12 residues. Trimming shortened V by 6 bases and J by 4 bases, and 10 bases separated the two germline ends. The germline V gene encodes CDR1 MGHDK and CDR2 SYGVNS. The DNA for the CDR3 is TGTGCCAGCAGGGACAGCCAATACGAGCAGTACTTC. Its translation: CASRDSQYEQYF.

This clone has a handful of counts. Other DNA sequences from this sample encode an identical CDR3 as well. In DNA, the CDR3 is TGTGCCAGCAGTCTCGGGACTAGCGGATACGAGCAGTACTTC. Encoded protein: CASSLGTSGYEQYF. The chain uses TRBV27 and TRBJ2-7; 11 nucleotides line up with TRBD2. The V segment lost 5 bases and the J segment 4 bases; nucleotides outside the gene matches: 4. The CDR3 has 14 amino acids. The germline CDR1 and CDR2 sequences are MNHEY and SMNVEV (reference sequence).